This T cell receptor beta chain was recovered during a study of PD-L1 blockade in urothelial cancer (dated by TCRdb to the late 2010s). Background for the entire study: Therapy was started around 2014 for all patients, and atezolizumab 1,200 mg was administered intravenously every 3 weeks. Nine patients reached durable clinical benefit, while 20 or so patients did not. Twenty-five of 29 patients were identified as males with urothelial cancer of bladder origin, and a prior smoking history was reported by 18 of 29 patients. Blood samples were analyzed 3 weeks after the start of treatment (second dose) and 6 weeks after the start of treatment. Blood samples yielded a median of roughly 150,000 T cells and more than 75,000 unique TCRs, with median clonality about 0.08. An ECOG performance status of 0 or 1 was recorded for the patients, and 0 to 3 prior chemotherapy regimens had been received by the patients. Durable clinical benefit was defined as progression-free survival longer than 6 months, and TCR features were also tested against progression-free and overall survival. An exploratory multi-omic analysis was conducted of the somatic, immune and clinical correlates of response to PD-L1 blockade with atezolizumab in urothelial cancer. Pretreatment tumor samples, along with matched peripheral blood collected serially before and after atezolizumab treatment, underwent TCR sequencing. Twenty-nine patients had pretreatment blood TCR-seq, some 25 had at least one posttreatment blood collection, and some 25 had tumor TCR-seq. Whole exome sequencing and RNA sequencing of pretreatment tumors were performed alongside TCR sequencing in the same patients.

Including cysteine and phenylalanine, the CDR3 has 15 amino acids. Left in the record is the CDR3 DNA by itself, 45 bases read in frame from the first base. Reading the germline V gene gives CDR1 SQVTM and CDR2 ANQGSEA. Germline trimming: 6 bases from V, 5 bases from J; junction bases outside gene matches: 8. To estimate absolute template abundance from read counts, synthetic TCR analog templates were spiked into each PCR. The immunoSEQ assay was used to amplify TCRbeta CDR3 regions from genomic DNA with bias-controlled V and J gene primers. Sequencing of rearranged TCRbeta segments was done at approximately 20X coverage. Under the source paper's analysis protocol: Clustering was used to correct sequencing errors, and CDR3s were annotated against IMGT so that V, D and J genes could be assigned. Downstream analyses used only productive TCRbeta rearrangements and left out out-of-frame or stop-codon sequences. Clonality was calculated as one minus the Shannon entropy normalized by the log of the number of unique productive sequences. Fisher's exact test with Benjamini-Hochberg correction, using a cutoff of adjusted p below 0.01, was how clones that differed between time points or between blood and tumor were identified. TCRdb's version of the immuneACCESS table is confined to in-frame rearrangements and falls short of the full clone set. An unresolved V gene accounts for under half of the shortfall where checked; the remainder is of unknown origin. That table supplies the V and J calls and clone size; D and trimming were determined from the DNA. The sample data list 100,000 to 150,000 clones, and more than 75% of these were observed just once. Of the sample, 2.4% is held by the ten largest clones.

With regard to this clone: What antigen it recognizes has not been identified. Base-call qualities are not available, and no considerably larger clone is one nucleotide away.

Overall results and qualifications from the work: Among patients with durable benefit, tumor-associated TCR clones showed greater expansion in peripheral blood 3 weeks after treatment started (n ≈ 20, p = 0.022). Small sample size (n ≈ 27) and many exploratory analyses mean the results are intended to be hypothesis-generating. Improved progression-free and overall survival was associated with having pretreatment peripheral blood TCR clonality below the median.

Per the publication, the time point label means: peripheral blood 6 weeks after treatment start. A cohort of about 30 patients with locally advanced or metastatic urothelial carcinoma, treated at Memorial Sloan Kettering on a trial protocol, was included. Peripheral blood mononuclear cells were collected pretreatment and during treatment, at between 1 and 8 total time points per patient. The Qiagen DNeasy Blood extraction kit was used to purify genomic DNA from total PBMCs and from tumor samples. Collected pretreatment and during treatment, PBMCs were isolated and stored as previously described. This clonotype was obtained from a man between 50 and 59 years old with urothelial cancer. The sequencing used PBMCs, collected around atezolizumab (anti-PD-L1) treatment. The chain links TRBV29-1 with TRBJ2-2, and 11 junction bases match TRBD2. The nucleotide sequence reads TGCAGCGTAACCACCGGGACTAGCGGAACCGGGGAGCTGTTTTTT. Its protein reads: CSVTTGTSGTGELFF.